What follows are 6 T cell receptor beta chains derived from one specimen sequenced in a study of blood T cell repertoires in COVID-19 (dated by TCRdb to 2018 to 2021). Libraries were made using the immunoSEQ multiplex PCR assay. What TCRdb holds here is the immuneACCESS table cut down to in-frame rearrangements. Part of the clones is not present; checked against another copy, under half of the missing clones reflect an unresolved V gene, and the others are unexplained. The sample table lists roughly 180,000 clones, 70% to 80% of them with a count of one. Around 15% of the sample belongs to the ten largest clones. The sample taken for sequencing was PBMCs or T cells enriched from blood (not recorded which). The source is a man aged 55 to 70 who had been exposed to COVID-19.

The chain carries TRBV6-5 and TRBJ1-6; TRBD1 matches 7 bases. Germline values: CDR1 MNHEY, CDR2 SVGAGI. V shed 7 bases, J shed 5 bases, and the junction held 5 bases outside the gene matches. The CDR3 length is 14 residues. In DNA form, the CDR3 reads TGTGCCAGCAAAAGGGGGCCCAATAATTCACCCCTCCACTTT. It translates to CASKRGPNNSPLHF.

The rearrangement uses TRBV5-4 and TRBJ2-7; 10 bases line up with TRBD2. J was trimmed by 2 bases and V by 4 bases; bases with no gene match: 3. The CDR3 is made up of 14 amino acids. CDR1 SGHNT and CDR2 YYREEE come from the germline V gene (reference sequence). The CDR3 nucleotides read TGTGCCAGCAGCCAGGGGACTAGCGCCTACGAGCAGTACTTC. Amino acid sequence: CASSQGTSAYEQYF. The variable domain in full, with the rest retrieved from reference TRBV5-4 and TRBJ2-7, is ETGVTQSPTHLIKTRGQQVTLRCSSQSGHNTVSWYQQALGQGPQFIFQYYREEENGRGNFPPRFSGLQFPNYSSELNVNALELDDSALYLCASSQGTSAYEQYFGPGTRLTVT.

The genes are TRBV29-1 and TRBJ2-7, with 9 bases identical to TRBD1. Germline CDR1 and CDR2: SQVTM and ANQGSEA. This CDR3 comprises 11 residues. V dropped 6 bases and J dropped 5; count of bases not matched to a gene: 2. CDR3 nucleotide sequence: TGCAGCGTGGGACAGGGAAACGAGCAGTACTTC. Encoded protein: CSVGQGNEQYF.

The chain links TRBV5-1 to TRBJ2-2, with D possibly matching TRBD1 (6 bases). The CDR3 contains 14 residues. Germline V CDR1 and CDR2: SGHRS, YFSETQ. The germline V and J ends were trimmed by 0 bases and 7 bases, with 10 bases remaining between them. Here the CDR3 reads CASSLGGRNGELFF. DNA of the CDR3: TGCGCCAGCAGCTTGGGGGGGCGCAACGGGGAGCTGTTTTTT.

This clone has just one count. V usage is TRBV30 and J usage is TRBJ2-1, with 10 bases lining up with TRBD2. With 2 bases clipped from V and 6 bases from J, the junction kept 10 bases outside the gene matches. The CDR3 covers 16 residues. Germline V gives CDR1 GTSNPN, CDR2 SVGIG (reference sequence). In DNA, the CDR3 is TGTGCCTGGAGTATCCTGAGCGGGAGGGTTCTCAATGAGCAGTTCTTC. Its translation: CAWSILSGRVLNEQFF.

CDR3 sequence (DNA): TGCAGCGTTGACGCGGGAGGAGGCGCTTTCTTT. Protein product: CSVDAGGGAFF. This rearrangement joins TRBV29-1 to TRBJ1-1; D not resolved. The germline V gene has CDR1 SQVTM and CDR2 ANQGSEA. The V end was cut by 3 bases, the J end by 11 bases, with 13 bases between. CDR3 length equals 11 residues.